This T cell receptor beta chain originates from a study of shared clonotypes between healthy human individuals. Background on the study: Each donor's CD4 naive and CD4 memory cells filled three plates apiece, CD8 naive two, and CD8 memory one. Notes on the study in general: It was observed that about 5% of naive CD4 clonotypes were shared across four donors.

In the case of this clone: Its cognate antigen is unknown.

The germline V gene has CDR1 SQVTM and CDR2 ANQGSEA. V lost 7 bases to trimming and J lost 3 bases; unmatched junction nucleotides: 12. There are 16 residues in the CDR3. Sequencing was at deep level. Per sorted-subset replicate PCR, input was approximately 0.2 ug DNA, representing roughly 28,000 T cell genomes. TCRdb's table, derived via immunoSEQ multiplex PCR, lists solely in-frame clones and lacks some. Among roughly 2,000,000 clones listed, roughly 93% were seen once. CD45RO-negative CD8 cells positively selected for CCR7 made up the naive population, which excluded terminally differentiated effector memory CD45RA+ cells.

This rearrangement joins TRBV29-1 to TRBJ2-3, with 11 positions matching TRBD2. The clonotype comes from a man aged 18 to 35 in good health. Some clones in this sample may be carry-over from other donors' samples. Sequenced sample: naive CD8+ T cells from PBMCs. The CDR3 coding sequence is TGCAGCGCCCCGGGTAGCGGGAGGGGGAGGACAGATACGCAGTATTTT. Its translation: CSAPGSGRGRTDTQYF.